This TCR beta chain was documented in a study of blood T cell repertoires in COVID-19. Those enrolled in Seattle joined during active infection and were followed longitudinally afterward. Looked up from germline, CDR1 is SGHRS and CDR2 is YFSETQ. The CDR3 extends over 15 amino acids. Trimming took 4 bases from V and 2 from J; bases not matched to a gene: 6. Libraries were prepared by immunoSEQ multiplex PCR; TCRdb keeps only in-frame clonotypes and omits some of them. The sample contains roughly 400,000 clones, 87% of which appear only once. The V and J genes are TRBV5-1 and TRBJ2-3; 8 positions agree with TRBD1. Source material: peripheral blood. The sequence derives from a woman aged 60-75 years with COVID-19, enrolled during active disease. This CDR3 is CASSQGQDFTDTQYF. CDR3 nucleotides: TGCGCCAGCAGCCAGGGACAGGATTTCACAGATACGCAGTATTTT.